Listed here are 27 T cell receptor beta chains from one sample, sequenced in a study of naive and memory T cell subsets. Reverse transcription of blood and skin TCR RNA was primed at alpha and beta constant regions. One entry per CDR3 protein results from TCRdb running MiXCR on the UMI-ligation and nested PCR reads. The table records 15,000 to 20,000 distinct CDR3 sequences, 7.5% to 10% of them present only once. The treatment is: skin biopsy from PPD injection site in Mantoux-positive individual. Reverse transcription used DNase-treated unsorted total RNA, aiming for 1 to 1000 ng. The sample consisted of skin, taken from a tuberculin skin test site. These receptors were obtained from an adult in good health.

This clonotype was observed a few times. The genes are TRBV29-1 and TRBJ2-6, with a possible D match to TRBD2 (5 bases). The CDR3 extends over 15 amino acids. Trimming shortened V by 4 bases and J by 1 base, and 11 bases separated the two germline ends. CDR1 is SQVTM and CDR2 is ANQGSEA in the germline V gene. The CDR3 region has the DNA TGCAGCGTTGTTGGACTGATTTCTGGGGCCAACGTCCTGACTTTC. This codes for CSVVGLISGANVLTF.

The CDR3 region is CASSNDRTGLRNEQFF. CDR3 in DNA: TGTGCCAGTAGCAACGATAGGACAGGGTTGCGCAATGAGCAGTTCTTC. The chain recombines TRBV19 with TRBJ2-1; 8 nucleotides line up with TRBD1. CDR1 and CDR2 from the germline V gene are LNHDA and SQIVND (reference sequence). This CDR3 comprises 16 residues. Trimming at V came to 6 bases and at J to 6 bases, leaving 13 bases not matched to a gene.

In this sample, this clonotype turned up many times. The chain links TRBV12-3 or TRBV12-4 to TRBJ2-1; 8 bases match TRBD2. Trimming at V came to 10 bases and at J to 5 bases, leaving 10 bases not matched to a gene. This CDR3 comprises 14 residues. The CDR3: CATSLAGTHNEQFF. Here the CDR3 DNA reads TGTGCCACCTCTTTAGCGGGGACCCACAATGAGCAGTTCTTC.

This clonotype was detected many times. The chain has TRBV9 and TRBJ2-1; D call uncertain. The CDR3 extends over 19 amino acids. The germline V and J ends were trimmed by 0 bases and 5 bases, with 24 bases remaining between them. CDR1 SGDLS and CDR2 YYNGEE come from the germline V gene. This chain's CDR3 is CASSVEPIYIPILHNEQFF. CDR3 bases: TGTGCCAGCAGCGTAGAACCTATATACATTCCGATACTCCACAATGAGCAGTTCTTC.

This clonotype was counted many times. This chain uses TRBV20-1 with TRBJ1-2, with 7 nucleotides matching TRBD1. V dropped 6 bases and J dropped 3; count of bases not matched to a gene: 10. This CDR3 spans 14 amino acids. Looked up from germline, CDR1 is DFQATT and CDR2 is SNEGSKA (reference sequence). The CDR3 region is CSARRQGLHYGYTF. CDR3 DNA: TGCAGTGCCCGACGACAGGGCCTCCACTATGGCTACACCTTC.

This clonotype was counted many times. The V and J genes are TRBV2 and TRBJ2-2, with 7 bases lining up with TRBD2. The J segment lost 2 bases and the V segment lost 6 bases, leaving 6 bases of the junction unmatched. The CDR3 length is 15 residues. Germline V gives CDR1 SNHLY, CDR2 FYNNEI. The CDR3 DNA reads as TGTGCCAGCAGATGGCTAGCGGCTAACACCGGGGAGCTGTTTTTT. It yields the protein CASRWLAANTGELFF.

The rearrangement links TRBV10-3 to TRBJ2-7; tentative D call: TRBD1 (5 bases). The CDR3 contains 14 residues. Trimming shortened V by 3 bases and J by 4 bases, and 13 bases separated the two germline ends. CDR1 and CDR2 from the germline V gene are ENHRY and SYGVKD. The CDR3 DNA is TGTGCCATCAGTGATCGGGTCCAGGGATACGAGCAGTACTTC. It encodes CAISDRVQGYEQYF.

This clonotype appeared many times. The rearrangement joins TRBV7-4 to TRBJ2-3; D tentatively reads TRBD1 or TRBD2 (6 bases each). The CDR3 extends over 17 amino acids. The V end lost 2 bases, the J end lost 2 bases, and 17 bases lay between the germline ends. CDR1 and CDR2 (germline): SGHVT, SQSDAQ. The CDR3 loop reads CASSLRDGGGFTDTQYF. The DNA for the CDR3 is TGTGCCAGCAGCTTAAGGGACGGGGGCGGGTTCACAGATACGCAGTATTTT.

This chain uses TRBV20-1 with TRBJ2-1; 8 bases agree with TRBD2. With V trimmed by 0 bases and J by 4 bases, 8 bases remained unmatched. Germline CDR1 and CDR2: DFQATT and SNEGSKA (reference sequence). This CDR3 is built from 16 residues. Here the CDR3 DNA reads TGCAGTGCTAGAGACGAAACCGGGGGGGCATACAATGAGCAGTTCTTC. It yields the protein CSARDETGGAYNEQFF.

This clonotype showed up many times. This sequence joins TRBV6-1 and TRBJ2-7; D perhaps matches TRBD1 (5 bases). Per germline, CDR1 MNHNS and CDR2 SASEGT. Trimming left V 2 bases short and J 3 bases short, with 17 bases between. The CDR3 has 16 amino acids. The CDR3 bases are TGTGCCAGCAGTGAAAGTCCAATTCCAGGGAACTACGAGCAGTACTTC. This gives the protein CASSESPIPGNYEQYF.

This clonotype was seen more than once but under ten times. This chain uses TRBV19 with TRBJ2-3; the D is unclear. Germline loops: CDR1 LNHDA, CDR2 SQIVND (reference sequence). Trimming pared 5 bases from V and 2 bases from J, leaving 11 bases between. The CDR3 runs to 14 residues. The CDR3 DNA reads as TGTGCCAGTAGTCAGCAACCCAACACAGATACGCAGTATTTT. Translated, it gives CASSQQPNTDTQYF.

This clonotype occurred many times. The CDR3 loop is CSSRDSPAGEQFF. The CDR3 nucleotides are TGCAGTAGTCGGGACTCCCCCGCGGGTGAGCAGTTCTTC. The chain couples TRBV20-1 to TRBJ2-1; maybe TRBD2 (6 bases). CDR1 is DFQATT and CDR2 is SNEGSKA in the germline V gene (reference sequence). The CDR3 totals 13 residues. The ends were cut back, 8 bases at V and 9 bases at J, with 20 bases in the middle.

This clonotype was counted many times. The CDR3 spells CSALLATKWGYF. In nucleotides, the CDR3 is TGCAGTGCCCTCCTAGCTACGAAATGGGGGTATTTT. This chain uses TRBV20-1 with TRBJ2-3; a weak D match, TRBD2 (5 bases). V gave up 6 bases and J gave up 14 bases, with 21 bases separating them. CDR3 size: 12 residues. Germline CDR1 and CDR2: DFQATT and SNEGSKA (reference sequence).

By frequency in the sample, this clonotype is medium-sized. The gene calls are TRBV20-1 and TRBJ2-7, with D tentatively TRBD1 or TRBD2 (6 bases each). Germline CDR1 DFQATT, CDR2 SNEGSKA (reference sequence). Between the trimmed V and J ends, which lost 3 bases and 3 bases, there was a span of 12 bases. This CDR3 region has 13 residues. The CDR3 DNA follows: TGCAGTGCTAGGGACAGCGGGTACTACGAGCAGTACTTC. This encodes CSARDSGYYEQYF.

A note on this clonotype: This may stem from a read error, because a much larger clone lies one nucleotide away. This chain joins TRBV20-1 and TRBJ2-1; TRBD2 aligns across 15 bases. From germline, CDR1 is DFQATT and CDR2 SNEGSKA (reference sequence). With V trimmed by 1 base and J by 5 bases, 9 bases remained unmatched. The CDR3 contains 18 residues. The CDR3 DNA sequence: TGCAGTGCTAGAGGTTGGACTAGCGGGAGGGCTTGCCACAATGAGCAGTTCTTC. It is translated as CSARGWTSGRACHNEQFF.

This clonotype was recorded a few times. One end of the junction varies from germline; a read error may be responsible. The gene calls are TRBV14 and TRBJ1-2; 7 positions agree with TRBD1. The V gene's germline CDR1 is SGHDN and CDR2 FVKESK. This CDR3 is built from 14 residues. The CDR3 is CASSQRGQRYGDTF. In nucleotides, the CDR3 is TGTGCCAGCAGCCAACGGGGACAGCGCTATGGCGACACCTTC.

This clonotype was seen many times. This rearrangement joins TRBV24-1 to TRBJ2-7; unclear D gene. This CDR3 region has 10 residues. Per germline, CDR1 KGHDR and CDR2 SFDVKD. V was trimmed by 8 bases and J by 1 base, leaving 2 bases between them. The CDR3 protein is CATTSYEQYF. In DNA, the CDR3 is TGTGCCACCACATCCTACGAGCAGTACTTC.

This clonotype was seen many times. The CDR3 DNA reads as TGTGCCAGCAGCCCATTAGCGGGAGGGTGGTTCTTC. Protein product: CASSPLAGGWFF. The chain joins TRBV7-6 to TRBJ2-1; 11 bases fit TRBD2. After removal of 5 bases from V and 15 bases from J, the junction contained 6 bases not matched to a gene. This CDR3 has 12 amino acids. The germline gives CDR1 SGHVS, CDR2 FNYEAQ.

The chain is built from TRBV28 and TRBJ2-7, with 8 bases matching TRBD1. Germline V lookup: CDR1 MDHEN, CDR2 SYDVKM. The length of the CDR3 is 12 residues. After removal of 6 bases from V and 4 bases from J, the junction contained 2 bases not matched to a gene. CDR3 loop: CASSTGGYEQYF. CDR3 bases: TGTGCCAGCAGCACAGGGGGATACGAGCAGTACTTC.

This clonotype showed up many times. This chain joins TRBV6-2 or TRBV6-3 and TRBJ2-1, with TRBD2 as a possible D gene (6 bases). Germline-derived CDR1 and CDR2 are MNHEY and SVGEGT. V lost 7 bases and J 7 bases, leaving 20 bases between the germline ends. This CDR3 has 15 residues. The DNA of the CDR3 is TGTGCCAGCACCAGACTGGGAGGCCTAAAAAATGAGCAGTTCTTC. Translating gives CASTRLGGLKNEQFF.

At least ten counts were recorded for this clonotype. The V call is TRBV24-1, the J call TRBJ2-3; a weak D match, TRBD1 (5 bases). Trimming pared 3 bases from V and 1 base from J, leaving 10 bases between. The CDR3 loop spans 15 amino acids. Germline loops: CDR1 KGHDR, CDR2 SFDVKD. For the CDR3, the DNA is TGTGCCACCAGTGATCCCAAGACAGGCACAGATACGCAGTATTTT. The encoded protein is CATSDPKTGTDTQYF.

This clonotype was counted at least ten times. The V gene is TRBV21-1, the J gene TRBJ2-5; the table gives TRBD2 as D, unverified against the DNA. TRBV21-1 constitutes a pseudogene. This CDR3 contains 17 residues. Written as DNA, the CDR3 is TGTGCCAGCAGCAAATTTCCTGTACAGCCCTTGCGCTTCGGCCAGTACTTC. Amino acids: CASSKFPVQPLRFGQYF.

Only a few counts were recorded for this clonotype. The chain carries TRBV28 and TRBJ1-1; no clear D. The CDR3 consists of 12 residues. Germline values: CDR1 MDHEN, CDR2 SYDVKM. Trimming left V 6 bases short and J 9 bases short, with 14 bases between. CDR3 coding DNA: TGTGCCAGCAGATTAGGGAGCAGACAAGCTTTCTTT. Translated: CASRLGSRQAFF.

DNA for the CDR3: TGCGCCAGCAGCTTGGAAGGGACCGGGAACACTGAAGCTTTCTTT. Translating it yields CASSLEGTGNTEAFF. The chain recombines TRBV5-1 with TRBJ1-1; tentatively, D is TRBD1 (5 bases). Germline V gene lookup returns CDR1 SGHRS and CDR2 YFSETQ. The CDR3 loop spans 15 amino acids. The V and J ends lost 0 bases and 1 base respectively, with 10 bases between them.

On this clonotype itself: This may stem from a read error, because a much larger clone lies one nucleotide away. The V and J genes are TRBV2 and TRBJ2-1; D is possibly TRBD2 (7 bases). Trimming stripped 9 bases from V and 6 bases from J, with 9 bases between. Germline V gene sequence: CDR1 SNHLY, CDR2 FYNNEI. CDR3 length equals 11 residues. The CDR3: CARGGGNEQFF. The CDR3 bases are TGTGCCAGGGGAGGGGGCAATGAGCAGTTCTTC.

This clonotype came up a few times. V usage is TRBV25-1 and J usage is TRBJ1-2, with a weak D call TRBD1 (5 bases). CDR1 is MGHDK, CDR2 SYGVNS, per germline. There are 15 residues in the CDR3. V was pared by 1 base and J by 5 bases, with 14 bases between. This CDR3 reads CASSEFAGLEYGYTF. The CDR3 DNA follows: TGTGCCAGCAGTGAATTCGCAGGGTTGGAATATGGCTACACCTTC.

The chain links TRBV18 to TRBJ2-7; 7 bases match TRBD1. Germline CDR1 KGHSH, CDR2 LQKENI. The V segment lost 4 bases and the J segment 3 bases; nucleotides outside the gene matches: 3. The CDR3 loop spans 13 amino acids. The DNA of the CDR3 is TGTGCCAGCTCACAGGGACAGAACTACGAGCAGTACTTC. Translated, it gives CASSQGQNYEQYF. Using reference TRBV18 and TRBJ2-7 for the parts outside the CDR3, the full variable domain is NAGVMQNPRHLVRRRGQEARLRCSPMKGHSHVYWYRQLPEEGLKFMVYLQKENIIDESGMPKERFSAEFPKEGPSILRIQQVVRGDSAAYFCASSQGQNYEQYFGPGTRLTVT.